The T cell receptor (beta chain) under discussion was sequenced for a study of cytomegalovirus exposure and HLA in healthy donors. The CDR3 is 13 amino acids. The V gene lost 0 bases and the J gene lost 7 bases, with 7 bases spanning the gap. CDR1 SGHDN and CDR2 FVKESK come from the germline V gene. Primers included in the PCR were 60 Vbeta and 13 Jbeta primers. The assay was immunoSEQ multiplex PCR, and TCRdb's table has in-frame clones only and misses some. This sample has 120,000 or so clones; around 69% occur once, and the top ten carry under 9%. Sequenced input: PBMCs. This TCR was recovered from a middle-aged woman in good health and CMV-seropositive. The V call is TRBV14, the J call TRBJ2-1; no clear D. For the CDR3, the DNA is TGTGCCAGCAGCCAAGAGGGCTTAAATGAGCAGTTCTTC. This translates into CASSQEGLNEQFF.